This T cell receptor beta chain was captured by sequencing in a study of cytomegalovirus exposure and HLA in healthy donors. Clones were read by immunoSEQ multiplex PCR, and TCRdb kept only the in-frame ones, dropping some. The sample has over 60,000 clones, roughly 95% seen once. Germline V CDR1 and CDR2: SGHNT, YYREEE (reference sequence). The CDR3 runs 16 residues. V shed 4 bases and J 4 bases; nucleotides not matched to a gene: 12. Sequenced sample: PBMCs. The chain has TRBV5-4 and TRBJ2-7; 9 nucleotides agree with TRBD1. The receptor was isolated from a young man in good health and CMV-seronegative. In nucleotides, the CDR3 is TGTGCCAGCAGCGGAGGGACAGGGTTGGCTAGTTACGAGCAGTACTTC. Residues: CASSGGTGLASYEQYF.